The 30 T cell receptor beta chains below come from one sample, sequenced in a study of shared clonotypes between healthy human individuals. Profiling relied on immunoSEQ multiplex PCR, and the TCRdb table lists in-frame clones only, not all of them. The sample shows around 530,000 clones, around 78% of them seen only once. The specimen was PBMCs. Receptors originate from a woman aged 40 to 50 in good health. Some clones in this sample may be carry-over from other donors' samples.

CDR3 region: CASSIVTSGRAKNIQYF. The CDR3, as DNA: TGTGCCAGTAGTATAGTTACTAGCGGGAGGGCCAAAAACATTCAGTACTTC. This rearrangement joins TRBV19 to TRBJ2-4, with 12 positions matching TRBD2. CDR3 length: 17 amino acids. The germline V gene has CDR1 LNHDA and CDR2 SQIVND (reference sequence). Trimming removed 1 base from V and 1 base from J; junction bases left unmatched: 2.

This chain uses TRBV27 with TRBJ1-1; no clear D gene. Trimming pared 5 bases from V and 2 bases from J, leaving 15 bases between. Germline CDR1 is MNHEY and CDR2 is SMNVEV (reference sequence). This CDR3 is 15 amino acids long. DNA for the CDR3: TGTGCCAGCAGTCCGACGGGGTCGACAAACACTGAAGCTTTCTTT. Protein: CASSPTGSTNTEAFF.

This chain connects TRBV10-3 to TRBJ2-2, with 7 bases identical to TRBD1. Germline V CDR1 and CDR2: ENHRY, SYGVKD. The CDR3 runs 17 residues. Trimming at V came to 3 bases and at J to 3 bases, leaving 10 bases not matched to a gene. In DNA form, the CDR3 reads TGTGCCATCAGTGATGGCAGGGGGTACGAATACACCGGGGAGCTGTTTTTT. Translation gives CAISDGRGYEYTGELFF.

The V call is TRBV7-2, the J call TRBJ2-7; possible D gene TRBD2, 5 bases. The CDR3 contains 15 residues. The V end was cut by 2 bases, the J end by 3 bases, with 14 bases between. Germline CDR1 is SGHTA and CDR2 is FQGNSA. For the CDR3, the DNA is TGTGCCAGCAGCTTAAGTGGCGGGCCCAGCTACGAGCAGTACTTC. This gives the protein CASSLSGGPSYEQYF.

This chain uses TRBV14 with TRBJ2-7; D call uncertain. V shed 1 base and J shed 3 bases, with 10 bases lying between them. The CDR3 length is 14 residues. CDR1 and CDR2 from the germline V gene are SGHDN and FVKESK. The CDR3 reads CASSQGSRIYEQYF. In DNA form, the CDR3 reads TGTGCCAGCAGCCAAGGAAGCCGGATCTACGAGCAGTACTTC.

The J gene is TRBJ2-7, the V gene TRBV27; no clear D. This CDR3 comprises 13 residues. Trimming pared 3 bases from V and 2 bases from J, leaving 8 bases between. Germline CDR1 MNHEY, CDR2 SMNVEV (reference sequence). As DNA, the CDR3 is TGTGCCAGCAGTTTCGCAGGCACCTACGAGCAGTACTTC. Translated: CASSFAGTYEQYF.

This clone appeared once. The chain recombines TRBV19 with TRBJ2-1; tentatively, D is TRBD2 (5 bases). Germline CDR1 reads LNHDA; CDR2 reads SQIVND (reference sequence). CDR3 length: 13 amino acids. The germline V and J ends were trimmed by 1 base and 6 bases, with 7 bases remaining between them. The CDR3 is CASSIGGANEQFF. The CDR3 nucleotides read TGTGCCAGTAGTATAGGGGGAGCCAATGAGCAGTTCTTC.

In the case of this clone: A junction end diverges from the germline sequence, so it may reflect a read error. The genes are TRBV5-1 and TRBJ1-2; TRBD1 might be the D (5 bases). Germline CDR1 and CDR2: SGHRS and YFSETQ. The CDR3 loop spans 15 amino acids. The chain's CDR3 is CASGFGPAGTYGYTF. CDR3 bases: TGCGCCAGCGGCTTTGGTCCAGCAGGGACCTATGGCTACACCTTC.

This chain connects TRBV5-1 to TRBJ2-7; possible D gene TRBD2, 6 bases. V was cut by 4 bases and J by 2 bases, with 13 bases left in between. This CDR3 region has 14 residues. Germline lookup yields CDR1 SGHRS and CDR2 YFSETQ. CDR3 loop: CASSQTGTAYEQYF. The CDR3, as DNA: TGCGCCAGCAGCCAGACCGGGACTGCCTACGAGCAGTACTTC.

The CDR3 bases are TGTGCCAGCAGTTACTCGAACTCGCTCGGGGAAGAGACCCAGTACTTC. Its translation is CASSYSNSLGEETQYF. The V and J genes are TRBV6-5 and TRBJ2-5; maybe TRBD2 (5 bases). Germline values: CDR1 MNHEY, CDR2 SVGAGI. The CDR3 covers 16 residues. Trimming removed 0 bases from V and 3 bases from J, with 14 bases in between.

The chain employs TRBV29-1 and TRBJ1-2; weak D call: TRBD1 (6 bases). Germline V gene sequence: CDR1 SQVTM, CDR2 ANQGSEA. Trimming cost V 5 bases and J 0 bases, with 10 bases left between them. The CDR3 has 13 amino acids. The CDR3 loop reads CSVRTVSNYGYTF. The CDR3 coding sequence is TGCAGCGTTAGGACAGTCTCTAACTATGGCTACACCTTC.

There are a few counts of this clone. This rearrangement joins TRBV11-1 to TRBJ2-7, with 7 positions matching TRBD1. The CDR3 covers 14 residues. Germline CDR1 reads SGHAT; CDR2 reads FQDESV (reference sequence). V gave up 1 base and J gave up 5 bases; unmatched junction bases: 5. CDR3 DNA: TGTGCCAGCAGCTTAGGTACAGGGGCGAACGAGCAGTACTTC. This translates into CASSLGTGANEQYF.

The gene calls are TRBV6-1 and TRBJ1-2, with 8 bases fitting TRBD1. CDR1 is MNHNS and CDR2 is SASEGT in the germline V gene. The CDR3 length is 15 residues. The V and J ends lost 6 bases and 7 bases, in that order; junction bases with no gene match: 13. CDR3 sequence (DNA): TGTGCCAGCAGACCAAGACAGGGGTTGGTTACTGGCTACACCTTC. The encoded protein is CASRPRQGLVTGYTF.

Remarks on this clone: This likely came from a read error, as a far larger clone is one base away. The sample holds other DNA sequences that translate to the same CDR3. The CDR3 loop reads CASTAGVMETQYF. CDR3 DNA: TGTGCTAGCACTGCGGGAGTAATGGAGACCCAGTACTTC. This chain connects TRBV2 to TRBJ2-5, with 7 bases aligning to TRBD2. The germline V gene encodes CDR1 SNHLY and CDR2 FYNNEI. The CDR3 sequence is 13 residues long.

J is TRBJ2-3 and V is TRBV6-1; D is perhaps TRBD2 (6 bases). Trimming stripped 6 bases from V and 2 bases from J, with 6 bases between. This CDR3 has 12 amino acids. Germline V gives CDR1 MNHNS, CDR2 SASEGT. The CDR3 reads CASRDYTDTQYF. In nucleotides, the CDR3 is TGTGCCAGCAGGGACTACACAGATACGCAGTATTTT.

The chain links TRBV2 to TRBJ1-4; TRBD1 agrees at 7 bases. CDR3 length: 15 amino acids. Germline loops: CDR1 SNHLY, CDR2 FYNNEI. The V and J ends lost 11 bases and 6 bases, in that order; junction bases with no gene match: 15. Here the CDR3 reads CAGKARDSSYEKLFF. CDR3 in DNA: TGTGCCGGGAAGGCTCGGGACAGTAGTTATGAAAAACTGTTTTTT.

The chain combines TRBV5-1 with TRBJ1-2; D may be TRBD1 (6 bases). CDR1 and CDR2 (germline): SGHRS, YFSETQ. The CDR3 spans 14 residues. Trimming took 4 bases from V and 0 from J, leaving 10 bases between them. The CDR3 DNA follows: TGCGCCAGCAGCGCGGACAGTACTAACTATGGCTACACCTTC. This sequence encodes CASSADSTNYGYTF.

This chain joins TRBV27 and TRBJ2-7, with D unresolved. V was clipped by 4 bases and J by 3 bases, with 10 bases between them. The CDR3 covers 13 residues. CDR1 is MNHEY and CDR2 is SMNVEV in the germline V gene (reference sequence). Here the CDR3 DNA reads TGTGCCAGCAGTTATGGCAGAAACTACGAGCAGTACTTC. This sequence encodes CASSYGRNYEQYF.

The chain recombines TRBV21-1 with TRBJ2-2; TRBD1, the D gene given by the table, was not confirmed from the DNA. TRBV21-1 is an annotated pseudogene. The CDR3 consists of 19 residues. CDR3 sequence: CASSALTTGGPPITGELFF. The CDR3 bases are TGTGCCAGCAGCGCTCTTACCACAGGGGGCCCGCCGATCACCGGGGAGCTGTTTTTT.

This clone occurred a few times. The V call is TRBV30, the J call TRBJ2-5; TRBD1 matches at 9 bases. The J call may be in error: the DNA end matches TRBJ2-7 better. Looked up from germline, CDR1 is GTSNPN and CDR2 is SVGIG (reference sequence). The CDR3 is made up of 14 amino acids. The CDR3: CAWSKGGQGYEQYF. In DNA form, the CDR3 reads TGTGCCTGGAGTAAGGGGGGACAGGGTTACGAGCAGTACTTC.

The chain links TRBV27 to TRBJ2-3; D unclear. Germline lookup yields CDR1 MNHEY and CDR2 SMNVEV (reference sequence). The CDR3 contains 15 residues. Trimming left V 3 bases short and J 0 bases short, with 10 bases between. The chain's CDR3 is CASSLTDPSTDTQYF. CDR3 DNA: TGTGCCAGCAGTTTGACCGACCCCAGCACAGATACGCAGTATTTT.

This chain links TRBV5-4 with TRBJ1-2, with 11 bases that match TRBD1. From germline, CDR1 is SGHNT and CDR2 YYREEE (reference sequence). The CDR3 spans 17 residues. V shed 4 bases, J shed 4 bases, and the junction held 12 bases outside the gene matches. The CDR3 DNA reads TGTGCCAGCAGCCCGGTGGGACAGGGGGACTCAGGCTATGGCTACACCTTC. Translated: CASSPVGQGDSGYGYTF.

The V call is TRBV28, the J call TRBJ1-2, with no clear D. V lost 3 bases and J 8 bases, leaving 10 bases between the germline ends. This CDR3 spans 12 amino acids. CDR1 and CDR2 from the germline V gene are MDHEN and SYDVKM. The chain's CDR3 is CASSFSGRGYTF. The CDR3 coding sequence is TGTGCCAGCAGTTTCTCCGGGCGAGGCTACACCTTC.

CDR3 amino acids: CASSLTLAGGFYEQYF. The DNA of the CDR3 is TGTGCCAGCAGCCTCACGTTAGCGGGAGGGTTCTACGAGCAGTACTTC. This chain connects TRBV28 to TRBJ2-7; 11 bases agree with TRBD2. The CDR3 extends over 16 amino acids. The V and J ends lost 6 bases and 3 bases, in that order; junction bases with no gene match: 10. Germline V lookup: CDR1 MDHEN, CDR2 SYDVKM.

V usage is TRBV30 and J usage is TRBJ2-7, with 10 bases identical to TRBD2. The CDR3 runs to 17 residues. Trimming cost V 0 bases and J 7 bases; bases outside gene matches: 15. Germline V gene data show CDR1 as GTSNPN and CDR2 as SVGIG (reference sequence). The CDR3 nucleotides are TGTGCCTGGAGTGTACGCGACAAAAGCGGGAGGGCGTATGAGCAGTACTTC. Translation: CAWSVRDKSGRAYEQYF.

A remark on this clone: The sample contains more than one DNA sequence encoding this CDR3. The gene calls are TRBV10-3 and TRBJ2-3; a possible D gene is TRBD2 (5 bases). Trimming left V 10 bases short and J 6 bases short, with 23 bases between. The CDR3 length is 15 residues. Germline V lookup: CDR1 ENHRY, CDR2 SYGVKD. In DNA, the CDR3 is TGTGCCACCGTTGGACTGGCGCCATTTATGGATACGCAGTATTTT. It codes for CATVGLAPFMDTQYF.

The V call is TRBV2, the J call TRBJ2-7, with 7 bases identical to TRBD1. The CDR3 length is 13 residues. V lost 8 bases, J lost 5 bases, and 9 bases stayed unmatched. The germline V gene encodes CDR1 SNHLY and CDR2 FYNNEI. CDR3 sequence (DNA): TGTGCCAGCCGACAGGGCTTCATGGACGAGCAGTACTTC. It specifies CASRQGFMDEQYF.

This clone has a handful of counts. The same CDR3 is also encoded by other DNA sequences in this sample. This chain's CDR3 is CAWSAAAGWGLAGITYEQYF. The CDR3 region has the DNA TGTGCCTGGAGTGCCGCTGCAGGGTGGGGACTAGCGGGAATAACCTACGAGCAGTACTTC. The V gene is TRBV30, the J gene TRBJ2-5; 13 bases are a match to TRBD2. TRBJ2-7 explains the end of the DNA better; the J call may be wrong. The germline V gene encodes CDR1 GTSNPN and CDR2 SVGIG (reference sequence). The CDR3 is 20 amino acids.

V is TRBV2 and J is TRBJ2-2, with D possibly being TRBD2 (5 bases). The CDR3 spans 15 residues. In germline, CDR1 is SNHLY, CDR2 FYNNEI. The V end lost 6 bases, the J end lost 1 base, and 12 bases lay between the germline ends. The CDR3 region is CASRTGILNTGELFF. As DNA, the CDR3 is TGTGCCAGCAGGACCGGGATTTTGAACACCGGGGAGCTGTTTTTT.

The chain uses TRBV28 and TRBJ2-7, with D tentatively TRBD2 (6 bases). Germline CDR1 reads MDHEN; CDR2 reads SYDVKM. The CDR3 has 12 amino acids. V was trimmed by 7 bases and J by 3 bases, leaving 10 bases between them. The CDR3: CASTVGSYEQYF. In DNA form, the CDR3 reads TGTGCCAGCACAGTCGGGAGCTACGAGCAGTACTTC.